Detailed here is one T cell receptor beta chain. What antigen it recognizes has not been identified. Per-base quality was not reported, and no clone a single base away is much larger than it. This sample is part of a study of CD4 T cells in relation to SARS-CoV-2 and coronaviruses (dated by TCRdb to the early 2020s). Some background on the complete study: HLA restriction was mapped for shared crossreactive spike epitopes using patient-derived lymphoblastoid cell lines. Expansion assays from other donors in the study were sequenced with a different, Illumina-based TCR-beta assay. Samples from a few pre-COVID donors and the naive versus memory experiments were sequenced with the Adaptive Biotechnologies TCR-sequencing kit; other data were Illumina-based. At the level of individual TCR clonotypes, the study measured memory CD4+ T cell crossreactivity between SARS-CoV-2 spike protein and common cold coronavirus spike proteins. Summary of the overall study and its limitations: Compared with monoreactive clones, crossreactive clones had significantly weaker SARS-CoV-2-driven expansion, a result consistent with antigenic imprinting. Crossreactivity analysis was centred on spike protein, so crossreactivity against other viral proteins was not assessed. Sequencing of naive versus memory cells indicated that the assay detects memory recall responses, not primary responses primed during culture. The study was constrained by small numbers of patients and of tested TCRs. Roughly 60% of donors had memory CD4+ clonotypes that crossrecognized SARS-CoV-2 and at least one common cold coronavirus spike. Pre-pandemic and post-infection samples were not both contributed by any donor, so tracing of the source of pre-existing responses was limited.

Deep-resolution immunoSEQ TCR-beta sequencing was performed on DNA from uncultured naive and memory CD4+ T cells. As for the authors' bioinformatics: Preprocessing removed nonproductive sequences and CDR3s not starting with C, not ending with F or W, or shorter than 7 amino acids. Cultured and uncultured naive and memory CD4+ repertoires were searched for CDR3s previously identified as spike- and CEF-reactive. CDR3 homology was measured as pairwise Levenshtein distance, computed with the stringdist R package after trimming three terminal residues from each end. TCRdb mirrors the immuneACCESS table, restricted to in-frame sequences. Some clones are absent from its copies; in checked studies, under half trace to an unresolved V gene, and the reason for the others is unknown. V and J calls and clone size are those listed in that table; D and trimming were worked out from the DNA. The sample table records about 68,000 clones; more than 85% of these occur just once. The biggest ten clones account for under 0.3% of the sample.

CD4+ T cells from unexposed donors were collected before the COVID-19 pandemic (2011-2018). Naive and memory CD4+ T cells were separated from cryopreserved PBMCs by CD4 enrichment followed by EasySep naive CD4+ T cell enrichment. Leukapheresis product for the unexposed donors was bought commercially. Ficoll-Paque PLUS gradient centrifugation was used to isolate PBMCs from leukapheresis product or whole blood. PBMCs were either used fresh in the expansion assay or cryopreserved at -140 degrees C. The QIAamp Micro DNA Kit was used to extract genomic DNA from the CD4+ T cells. The receptor was isolated from a human donor in good health. Sequenced: naive CD4+ T cells from PBMCs. In the paper's terms, the cell subset or site label means: naive CD4+ T cells isolated by negative enrichment.

The CDR3 protein: CASSPGASRDTQYF. The DNA reads TGTGCCAGCAGCCCTGGTGCTAGCCGAGATACGCAGTATTTT. The sequence joins TRBV11-2 to TRBJ2-3; the D gene is perhaps TRBD2, on 5 matching bases. V loses 5 bases, J loses 5 bases, and the germline ends lie 14 bases apart. From a lookup of the germline V gene, CDR1 and CDR2 are SGHAT and FQNNGV. Including cysteine and phenylalanine, the CDR3 has 14 amino acids. CDR3 DNA only is kept here, 42 bases in frame from base 1.